A selection of T cell receptor beta chains follows, all from one sample in a study of blood T cell repertoires in COVID-19. Only in-frame clones appear in the TCRdb table, and some are missing; sequencing was by immunoSEQ multiplex PCR. The repertoire holds approximately 150,000 clones, with more than 75% as singletons. The specimen sequenced was peripheral blood. Receptors originate from a woman aged 70-85 years with acute or convalescent COVID-19. Both conserved end residues are part of each CDR3. A D gene is named only where the DNA matches it firmly. The size of a clone is reported for some rows only, either as once, few or many, or as a class for expanded clones.

clone_size,d_call,v_call,j_call,cdr3_nt,cdr3_aa
once,.,TRBV9,TRBJ1-1,TGTGCCAGCAGCGTAGAAGGGGTGGTGAACACTGAAGCTTTCTTT,CASSVEGVVNTEAFF
.,TRBD1,TRBV4-3,TRBJ1-2,TGCGCCAGCAGCCAAGCCGTCACCGGGACAGGGTCCTATGGCTACACCTTC,CASSQAVTGTGSYGYTF
once,.,TRBV25-1,TRBJ1-1,TGTGCCAGCAGCGCGACAGTGAACACTGAAGCTTTCTTT,CASSATVNTEAFF
.,.,TRBV18,TRBJ2-1,TGTGCCAGCTCACGGACAGTTGTGTCCTACAATGAGCAGTTCTTC,CASSRTVVSYNEQFF
.,TRBD1,TRBV14,TRBJ2-5,TGTGCCAGCAGCCTCGGGACAGGGCTTGGCCAAGAGACCCAGTACTTC,CASSLGTGLGQETQYF
.,TRBD1,TRBV5-1,TRBJ2-7,TGCGCCAGCAGCCTGCAGGGACAGGGAACCTACGAGCAGTACTTC,CASSLQGQGTYEQYF
.,TRBD2,TRBV11-2,TRBJ2-3,TGTGCCAGCAGCTTCGGGACTAGCGGCCTGAAATCCACAGATACGCAGTATTTT,CASSFGTSGLKSTDTQYF
.,TRBD1,TRBV15,TRBJ1-2,TGTGCCACCAGCAGAGCCAAAAACCAGGGGGACGGCTACACCTTC,CATSRAKNQGDGYTF
.,TRBD1,TRBV25-1,TRBJ2-1,TGTGCCAGCAGCGACAGGGAAACGAATGAGCAGTTCTTC,CASSDRETNEQFF
.,TRBD1,TRBV2,TRBJ2-3,TGTGCCAGCAGTTCGGACAGGGGGCAATCGGATACGCAGTATTTT,CASSSDRGQSDTQYF
.,TRBD2,TRBV7-2,TRBJ2-3,TGTGCCAGCAGCCCGGGACTAGCGGAGTTGCGCACAGATACGCAGTATTTT,CASSPGLAELRTDTQYF
.,TRBD1,TRBV7-3,TRBJ1-5,TGTGCCAGCAGCGTTACAGGGGGCGATCAGCCCCAGCATTTT,CASSVTGGDQPQHF
.,TRBD1,TRBV10-3,TRBJ1-1,TGTGCCACGAAGGCAGACAGGGGGAGTACTGAAGCTTTCTTT,CATKADRGSTEAFF
.,.,TRBV6-5,TRBJ1-5,TGTGCCAGTTCAACAGGACGTAGCAATCAGCCCCAGCATTTT,CASSTGRSNQPQHF
.,TRBD1,TRBV7-8,TRBJ2-5,TGTGCCAGCAGCTCCACTCGGACAGGGGTCTTCCAAGAGACCCAGTACTTC,CASSSTRTGVFQETQYF
.,.,TRBV12-3/TRBV12-4,TRBJ1-5,TGTGCCAGCAGTTCCCAGGATCAGCCCCAGCATTTT,CASSSQDQPQHF
.,TRBD2,TRBV29-1,TRBJ2-3,TGCAGCGTTGAAGAATGTCCGGAGCTTGGATCAAGCGGGAACGGGGGGACAGATACGCAGTATTTT,CSVEECPELGSSGNGGTDTQYF
.,TRBD1,TRBV19,TRBJ1-5,TGTGCCAGTAGTATTTCTCACAGGGGGGGCCAGCCCCAGCATTTT,CASSISHRGGQPQHF
.,.,TRBV7-8,TRBJ1-2,TGTGCCAGCAGCCTTTACACCGAGGTGGTAGGTGGCTACACCTTC,CASSLYTEVVGGYTF
many,.,TRBV10-3,TRBJ1-2,TGTGCCATCAGTGGGTCGGGGGCAAGCGACTATGGCTACACCTTC,CAISGSGASDYGYTF
.,TRBD2,TRBV7-2,TRBJ2-1,TGTGCCAGCAGCTTAGGGCTAGCGGGATACAATGAGCAGTTCTTC,CASSLGLAGYNEQFF
few,.,TRBV5-1,TRBJ2-6,TGCGCCAGCAGCCCGAGGTTCTCTGGGGCCAACGTCCTGACTTTC,CASSPRFSGANVLTF
.,TRBD2,TRBV7-8,TRBJ2-5,TGTGCCAGCAGCTTAGCTAGCGGGAGCCAGACCCAGTACTTC,CASSLASGSQTQYF
.,.,TRBV3-1/TRBV3-2,TRBJ2-5,TGTGCCAGCAGCCAAGATTGGTCGGGGGGCTGGGAGACCCAGTACTTC,CASSQDWSGGWETQYF
once,TRBD1,TRBV30,TRBJ2-3,TGTGCCTGGAGTCCAGGGGGCTCGGCAGATACGCAGTATTTT,CAWSPGGSADTQYF